These 20 T cell receptor beta chains were all obtained from the same sample, sequenced in a study of blood T cell repertoires in COVID-19. Profiled with immunoSEQ multiplex PCR; TCRdb holds only in-frame clones, not every one. The sample includes under 65,000 clones, about 90% of them seen just once. The specimen was peripheral blood. These receptors were collected from a man in his sixties with acute or convalescent COVID-19.

This sequence joins TRBV24-1 and TRBJ2-1; tentative D call: TRBD2 (5 bases). There are 17 residues in the CDR3. Germline CDR1 KGHDR, CDR2 SFDVKD. Trimming cost V 3 bases and J 4 bases, with 18 bases left between them. The CDR3 sequence: CATSDLDLGGSYNEQFF. DNA of the CDR3: TGTGCCACCAGTGATCTAGACTTAGGAGGTTCATACAATGAGCAGTTCTTC.

The gene calls are TRBV18 and TRBJ1-5, with 7 nucleotides matching TRBD1. Trimming at V came to 3 bases and at J to 3 bases, leaving 5 bases not matched to a gene. Germline CDR1 is KGHSH and CDR2 is LQKENI. This CDR3 contains 15 residues. CDR3 protein: CASSPLGQTNQPQHF. The CDR3 DNA reads TGTGCCAGCTCACCTCTGGGACAGACCAATCAGCCCCAGCATTTT. The full variable domain, its missing parts supplied by reference TRBV18 and TRBJ1-5, is NAGVMQNPRHLVRRRGQEARLRCSPMKGHSHVYWYRQLPEEGLKFMVYLQKENIIDESGMPKERFSAEFPKEGPSILRIQQVVRGDSAAYFCASSPLGQTNQPQHFGDGTRLSIL.

V is TRBV9 and J is TRBJ2-1; TRBD2 matches 7 bases. Losses at the gene ends were 3 bases for V and 3 bases for J; bases not matched to a gene: 9. Germline V lookup: CDR1 SGDLS, CDR2 YYNGEE. The CDR3 runs 16 residues. The CDR3 reads CASSAELADVYNEQFF. The CDR3 coding sequence is TGTGCCAGCAGCGCGGAGCTAGCGGACGTCTACAATGAGCAGTTCTTC.

The chain uses TRBV5-1 and TRBJ2-3; the D gene is possibly TRBD1 (5 bases). Trimming stripped 4 bases from V and 0 bases from J, with 12 bases between. Looked up from germline, CDR1 is SGHRS and CDR2 is YFSETQ. This CDR3 spans 15 amino acids. The CDR3 DNA is TGCGCCAGCAGCCGACAGTCAGTTAGCACAGATACGCAGTATTTT. Its protein product is CASSRQSVSTDTQYF.

This clone was picked up a small number of times. CDR3 region: CASSLGGQPQHF. The CDR3 DNA follows: TGTGCCAGTTCCCTCGGGGGGCAGCCCCAGCATTTT. This chain uses TRBV19 with TRBJ1-5; a possible D gene is TRBD1 (5 bases). Deletions cut 8 bases from V and 7 bases from J, with 12 bases between. The CDR3 is made up of 12 amino acids. Germline-derived CDR1 and CDR2 are LNHDA and SQIVND (reference sequence).

The chain has TRBV28 and TRBJ1-1, with TRBD1 matching 8 bases. The CDR3 length is 14 residues. V shed 6 bases, J shed 4 bases, and the junction held 7 bases outside the gene matches. From germline, CDR1 is MDHEN and CDR2 SYDVKM. The CDR3 DNA reads as TGTGCCAGCAGGCAACAGGGGGAGGTCACTGAAGCTTTCTTT. Encoded protein: CASRQQGEVTEAFF.

This clone came up once. The chain carries TRBV2 and TRBJ2-7; D perhaps matches TRBD1 (5 bases). V lost 2 bases and J lost 2, with 10 bases in between. Germline V lookup: CDR1 SNHLY, CDR2 FYNNEI. The CDR3 covers 14 residues. The CDR3 is CASSEFGRAYEQYF. In nucleotides, the CDR3 is TGTGCCAGCAGTGAATTCGGCAGGGCCTACGAGCAGTACTTC.

The V and J genes are TRBV9 and TRBJ2-2; a weak D match, TRBD2 (6 bases). The CDR3 spans 15 residues. Per germline, CDR1 SGDLS and CDR2 YYNGEE. Trimming left V 0 bases short and J 6 bases short, with 12 bases between. The CDR3 sequence: CASSVDVGRSGELFF. CDR3 DNA sequence: TGTGCCAGCAGCGTAGATGTGGGGAGGTCCGGGGAGCTGTTTTTT.

The chain joins TRBV3-1 (or the pseudogene TRBV3-2) to TRBJ2-7; the match to TRBD2 covers 12 bases. The CDR3 runs 16 residues. With 1 base clipped from V and 4 bases from J, the junction kept 5 bases outside the gene matches. Germline loops: CDR1 LGHDT, CDR2 YNNKEL (reference sequence). The CDR3 DNA reads as TGTGCCAGCAGCCAAGGACTAGCGGGAGTAAAATACGAGCAGTACTTC. It specifies CASSQGLAGVKYEQYF.

V is TRBV5-1 and J is TRBJ1-3, with 7 bases that match TRBD1. Germline V gene sequence: CDR1 SGHRS, CDR2 YFSETQ. The CDR3 contains 15 residues. V lost 4 bases to trimming and J lost 3 bases; unmatched junction nucleotides: 7. CDR3 loop: CASSVDRVFGNTIYF. CDR3 coding DNA: TGCGCCAGCAGCGTTGACAGGGTCTTTGGAAACACCATATATTTT.

This chain connects TRBV7-3 to TRBJ1-1; D might be TRBD1 (6 bases). Germline V lookup: CDR1 SGHTA, CDR2 FQGTGA. The CDR3 contains 13 residues. V gave up 5 bases and J gave up 2 bases, with 9 bases separating them. This chain's CDR3 is CASSLQGNTEAFF. In DNA, the CDR3 is TGTGCCAGCAGCCTACAGGGAAACACTGAAGCTTTCTTT.

The chain is built from TRBV11-3 and TRBJ1-2; D is uncertain. Trimming took off 1 base at V and 8 bases at J, with 8 bases between the two ends. The CDR3 loop spans 12 amino acids. Germline CDR1 reads SGHNT; CDR2 reads YENEEA. The CDR3 is CASSLGPGGYTF. As DNA, the CDR3 is TGTGCCAGCAGCTTAGGGCCCGGGGGCTACACCTTC. The whole variable domain, filled in from reference TRBV11-3 and TRBJ1-2, reads EAGVVQSPRYKIIEKKQPVAFWCNPISGHNTLYWYLQNLGQGPELLIRYENEEAVDDSQLPKDRFSAERLKGVDSTLKIQPAELGDSAVYLCASSLGPGGYTFGSGTRLTVV.

The chain uses TRBV19 and TRBJ1-2; D gene uncertain. CDR3 size: 14 residues. V was trimmed by 1 base and J by 6 bases, leaving 12 bases between them. CDR1 and CDR2 (germline): LNHDA, SQIVND (reference sequence). Written as DNA, the CDR3 is TGTGCCAGTAGTATAGGAGCCGATTCTGATGGCTACACCTTC. Translated, it gives CASSIGADSDGYTF.

In this sample, this clone turned up once. This rearrangement joins TRBV18 to TRBJ2-1; 7 nucleotides match TRBD2. From germline, CDR1 is KGHSH and CDR2 LQKENI. CDR3 length: 15 amino acids. V shed 6 bases, J shed 4 bases, and the junction held 9 bases outside the gene matches. The CDR3 sequence is CASSPLAAGYNEQFF. The CDR3 DNA reads as TGTGCCAGCTCTCCCCTAGCGGCGGGATACAATGAGCAGTTCTTC.

The chain links TRBV5-6 to TRBJ2-7; D uncertain. Trimming stripped 2 bases from V and 2 bases from J, with 17 bases between. Per the germline V gene, CDR1 is SGHDT and CDR2 is YYEEEE. The CDR3 is 16 residues long. The CDR3 sequence: CASSFMTLGPTYEQYF. CDR3 coding DNA: TGTGCCAGCAGCTTTATGACTCTAGGCCCTACCTACGAGCAGTACTTC.

The chain carries TRBV7-9 and TRBJ1-5; TRBD1 aligns across 9 bases. Per the germline V gene, CDR1 is SEHNR and CDR2 is FQNEAQ (reference sequence). The length of the CDR3 is 18 residues. V lost 5 bases, J lost 0 bases, and 11 bases stayed unmatched. The CDR3 loop reads CASSPFPGQGNSNQPQHF. CDR3 DNA: TGTGCCAGCAGCCCTTTCCCGGGACAGGGAAATAGCAATCAGCCCCAGCATTTT.

This chain uses TRBV7-2 with TRBJ1-4, with D maybe TRBD1 (6 bases). Germline V CDR1 and CDR2: SGHTA, FQGNSA. The CDR3 is 18 amino acids. The V and J ends lost 3 bases and 10 bases respectively, with 27 bases between them. This CDR3 is CASSLNSGRGSVVGKLFF. The CDR3 bases are TGTGCCAGCAGCTTGAATTCGGGCAGGGGCTCGGTAGTGGGAAAACTGTTTTTT.

The rearrangement joins TRBV10-3 to TRBJ1-1; D is uncertain. V gave up 6 bases and J gave up 8 bases, with 16 bases separating them. The CDR3 contains 13 residues. Germline CDR1 ENHRY, CDR2 SYGVKD. Here the CDR3 reads CAISGDGRGEAFF. The CDR3 DNA reads as TGTGCCATCAGCGGCGACGGGCGAGGGGAAGCTTTCTTT.

This clone is a singleton in its sample. This rearrangement joins TRBV19 to TRBJ1-1, with D possibly TRBD1 on 6 matching bases. Germline lookup yields CDR1 LNHDA and CDR2 SQIVND (reference sequence). Trimming took off 9 bases at V and 0 bases at J, with 20 bases between the two ends. The CDR3 extends over 16 amino acids. CDR3 protein: CASFGYLTGMNTEAFF. CDR3 DNA sequence: TGTGCCAGCTTCGGCTACCTGACAGGTATGAACACTGAAGCTTTCTTT.

This clone was counted a single time. The chain carries TRBV7-3 and TRBJ1-6; 8 bases are shared with TRBD1. V gave up 1 base and J gave up 9 bases; unmatched junction bases: 8. The germline V gene has CDR1 SGHTA and CDR2 FQGTGA. This CDR3 spans 16 amino acids. Here the CDR3 DNA reads TGTGCCAGCAGCTTAAACGGCAGGGGGCTCGGTTCACCCCTCCACTTT. Its protein product is CASSLNGRGLGSPLHF.